The rows below give T cell receptor beta chains drawn from one sample of a study of human T cells and chemical hapten exposure. MiXCR was run by TCRdb on the RACE reads, yielding one entry per CDR3 protein. Among about 380,000 distinct CDR3 sequences, around 5% were seen once, and the ten largest hold 2% to 2.5%. This sample comprised whole blood, obtained in connection with sensitization to the hapten diphenylcyclopropenone (DPC). Source of these receptors: a woman between 45 and 65 years old with alopecia areata. Some clones in this sample may be carry-over from other donors' samples. Each CDR3 is given with its conserved first and last residue. The order of the fields is clone size, V gene, D gene, J gene, CDR3 DNA, CDR3 protein. D genes are given only for firm matches. Only part of the rows carry a size: once, few, many, or a class if the clone is expanded.

clone size: few
V gene: TRBV5-1
D gene: TRBD1
J gene: TRBJ1-6
CDR3 DNA: TGCGCCAGCAGCTTCATCGGGACAGGGGATAATTCACCCCTCCACTTT
CDR3 protein: CASSFIGTGDNSPLHF

clone size: few
V gene: TRBV12-3/TRBV12-4
D gene: TRBD2
J gene: TRBJ2-1
CDR3 DNA: TGTGCCAGCAGTTTATGGGCTAGCGGGAAAAATGAGCAGTTCTTC
CDR3 protein: CASSLWASGKNEQFF

clone size: few
V gene: TRBV28
D gene: NA
J gene: TRBJ2-2
CDR3 DNA: TGTGCCAGCAGTCTCGGGCGACGGATGAACACCGGGGAGCTGTTTTTT
CDR3 protein: CASSLGRRMNTGELFF

clone size: NA
V gene: TRBV29-1
D gene: TRBD2
J gene: TRBJ2-3
CDR3 DNA: TGCAGCGTTGGGCGGGGTAGCGGGGGTAATACGCAGTATTTT
CDR3 protein: CSVGRGSGGNTQYF

clone size: many
V gene: TRBV5-8
D gene: NA
J gene: TRBJ2-7
CDR3 DNA: TGTGCCAGCAGCTTATTTCCGGCCTACGAGCAGTACTTC
CDR3 protein: CASSLFPAYEQYF

clone size: many
V gene: TRBV20-1
D gene: TRBD2
J gene: TRBJ2-4
CDR3 DNA: TGCAGTGCTAGCCCTAGCGGATTGGGGGTAGCCAAAAACATTCAGTACTTC
CDR3 protein: CSASPSGLGVAKNIQYF

clone size: many
V gene: TRBV28
D gene: TRBD1
J gene: TRBJ1-6
CDR3 DNA: TGTGCCAGCAGGCCAGGGACAGGGGGCCGTAATTCACCCCTCCACTTT
CDR3 protein: CASRPGTGGRNSPLHF

clone size: NA
V gene: TRBV29-1
D gene: TRBD2
J gene: TRBJ2-7
CDR3 DNA: TGCAGCGTTGAAATTTGGCTAGCGGGGGGGTCCTACGAGCAGTACTTC
CDR3 protein: CSVEIWLAGGSYEQYF

clone size: NA
V gene: TRBV6-2/TRBV6-3
D gene: NA
J gene: TRBJ2-4
CDR3 DNA: TGTGCCAGCAGGCCGGGACATGTATCCAAAAACATTCAGTACTTC
CDR3 protein: CASRPGHVSKNIQYF

clone size: few
V gene: TRBV20-1
D gene: TRBD2
J gene: TRBJ2-1
CDR3 DNA: TGCAGTGCTAGAGATGATAGCGGGGCCTACAATGAGCAGTTCTTC
CDR3 protein: CSARDDSGAYNEQFF

clone size: many
V gene: TRBV3-1
D gene: NA
J gene: TRBJ2-2
CDR3 DNA: TGTGCCAGCAGCCTTCGACCGGACACCGGGGAGCTGTTTTTT
CDR3 protein: CASSLRPDTGELFF

clone size: many
V gene: TRBV7-6
D gene: TRBD1
J gene: TRBJ2-5
CDR3 DNA: TGTGCCAGCAGCTTAGAGGGGCCCATCAGGGGGGAGACCCAGTACTTC
CDR3 protein: CASSLEGPIRGETQYF

clone size: many
V gene: TRBV27
D gene: NA
J gene: TRBJ2-5
CDR3 DNA: TGTGCCAGCAGTAATACAGCGGCGCAAGAGACCCAGTACTTC
CDR3 protein: CASSNTAAQETQYF

clone size: many
V gene: TRBV5-1
D gene: NA
J gene: TRBJ1-4
CDR3 DNA: TGCGCCAGCAGCAGGGTTGGAGATGAAAAACTGTTTTTT
CDR3 protein: CASSRVGDEKLFF

clone size: many
V gene: TRBV27
D gene: TRBD2
J gene: TRBJ2-7
CDR3 DNA: TGTGCCAGCAGTTTATATCCGGGAGGGACGGGCGAGCAGTACTTC
CDR3 protein: CASSLYPGGTGEQYF

clone size: few
V gene: TRBV7-9
D gene: TRBD2
J gene: TRBJ2-5
CDR3 DNA: TGTGCCAGCAGTTCCGGACTAGCGTACCAAGAGACCCAGTACTTC
CDR3 protein: CASSSGLAYQETQYF

clone size: few
V gene: TRBV3-1
D gene: TRBD1
J gene: TRBJ1-3
CDR3 DNA: TGTGCCAGCAGCCCTCAACCGGGACAGGGGATAATTAACACCATATATTTT
CDR3 protein: CASSPQPGQGIINTIYF

clone size: many
V gene: TRBV12-3/TRBV12-4
D gene: TRBD1
J gene: TRBJ1-1
CDR3 DNA: TGTGCCAGCAGTTCGGGGGGGACAGGTCGAACTGAAGCTTTCTTT
CDR3 protein: CASSSGGTGRTEAFF

clone size: many
V gene: TRBV29-1
D gene: TRBD1
J gene: TRBJ2-7
CDR3 DNA: TGCAGCGTTGAAGCTCCGGACAGGTCCTACGAGCAGTACTTC
CDR3 protein: CSVEAPDRSYEQYF

clone size: NA
V gene: TRBV12-3/TRBV12-4
D gene: TRBD1
J gene: TRBJ2-7
CDR3 DNA: TGTGCCAGCAGTCAAGACAGGGAGTCCTACGAGCAGTACTTC
CDR3 protein: CASSQDRESYEQYF

clone size: many
V gene: TRBV28
D gene: NA
J gene: TRBJ1-2
CDR3 DNA: TGTGCCAGCAGTTTGAAGGGGCTGGCCTATGGCTACACCTTC
CDR3 protein: CASSLKGLAYGYTF

clone size: many
V gene: TRBV2
D gene: NA
J gene: TRBJ1-4
CDR3 DNA: TGTGCCAGCAGCAAGGGACGGAATGAAAAACTGTTTTTT
CDR3 protein: CASSKGRNEKLFF

clone size: few
V gene: TRBV29-1
D gene: NA
J gene: TRBJ1-3
CDR3 DNA: TGCAGCGGAGCCATTGGAAACACCATATATTTT
CDR3 protein: CSGAIGNTIYF

clone size: NA
V gene: TRBV7-2
D gene: TRBD1
J gene: TRBJ1-4
CDR3 DNA: TGTGCCAGCAGCTGGTCAGGGGGGGATGAAAAACTGTTTTTT
CDR3 protein: CASSWSGGDEKLFF

clone size: few
V gene: TRBV7-2
D gene: TRBD1
J gene: TRBJ1-4
CDR3 DNA: TGTGCCAGCAGCCCGACAGGGGTTAATGAAAAACTGTTTTTT
CDR3 protein: CASSPTGVNEKLFF

clone size: few
V gene: TRBV19
D gene: NA
J gene: TRBJ1-2
CDR3 DNA: TGTGCTTGCAACCCGGGAGCGTCGAACTATGGCTACACCTTC
CDR3 protein: CACNPGASNYGYTF

clone size: few
V gene: TRBV5-4
D gene: NA
J gene: TRBJ1-6
CDR3 DNA: TGTGCCAGCAGCTCCACAGGGACGGATTCACCCCTCCACTTT
CDR3 protein: CASSSTGTDSPLHF

clone size: many
V gene: TRBV6-2/TRBV6-3
D gene: NA
J gene: TRBJ2-2
CDR3 DNA: TGTGCCAGCAGGGTGTACACCGGGGAGCTGTTTTTT
CDR3 protein: CASRVYTGELFF

clone size: many
V gene: TRBV28
D gene: NA
J gene: TRBJ1-2
CDR3 DNA: TGTGCCAGCGGAGGATTCTATGGCTACACCTTC
CDR3 protein: CASGGFYGYTF

clone size: many
V gene: TRBV4-2
D gene: NA
J gene: TRBJ2-7
CDR3 DNA: TGTGCCAGCAGCCTTACCCCGGACGCCTCCTACGAGCAGTACTTC
CDR3 protein: CASSLTPDASYEQYF

clone size: many
V gene: TRBV5-1
D gene: TRBD2
J gene: TRBJ2-3
CDR3 DNA: TGCGCCAGCAGCACCGGACTAGCGGGGGGCCCCAGCACAGATACGCAGTATTTT
CDR3 protein: CASSTGLAGGPSTDTQYF

clone size: few
V gene: TRBV5-1
D gene: NA
J gene: TRBJ2-3
CDR3 DNA: TGCGCCAGCAGCTTACCCCGGGAACAGGTTGGGGCTAGCACAGATACGCAGTATTTT
CDR3 protein: CASSLPREQVGASTDTQYF

clone size: NA
V gene: TRBV20-1
D gene: NA
J gene: TRBJ1-1
CDR3 DNA: TGCAGTGCTAAGCACACTGAAGCTTTCTTT
CDR3 protein: CSAKHTEAFF

clone size: many
V gene: TRBV20-1
D gene: NA
J gene: TRBJ2-1
CDR3 DNA: TGCAGTGCTCGGACCCCCAGCACCTACAATGAGCAGTTCTTC
CDR3 protein: CSARTPSTYNEQFF

clone size: NA
V gene: TRBV6-5
D gene: NA
J gene: TRBJ2-2
CDR3 DNA: TGTGCCAGGAGGAGCGCGGTCGGGGAGCTGTTTTTT
CDR3 protein: CARRSAVGELFF

clone size: few
V gene: TRBV12-3/TRBV12-4
D gene: NA
J gene: TRBJ2-5
CDR3 DNA: TGTGCCAGCAGTCGAGGGACCAAGACCCAGTACTTC
CDR3 protein: CASSRGTKTQYF

clone size: NA
V gene: TRBV20-1
D gene: NA
J gene: TRBJ2-7
CDR3 DNA: TGCAGTGCTAGAGACCTGCGGGGACCCAAGGACGAGCAGTACTTC
CDR3 protein: CSARDLRGPKDEQYF

clone size: many
V gene: TRBV4-1
D gene: NA
J gene: TRBJ1-2
CDR3 DNA: TGCGCCAGCAGCCAGGAGGGGAAGGCTAACTATGGCTACACCTTC
CDR3 protein: CASSQEGKANYGYTF

clone size: few
V gene: TRBV13
D gene: NA
J gene: TRBJ2-3
CDR3 DNA: TGTGCCAGCAGCCGCAGCCCTCCTCCAGATACGCAGTATTTT
CDR3 protein: CASSRSPPPDTQYF

clone size: once
V gene: TRBV21-1
D gene: NA
J gene: TRBJ2-4
CDR3 DNA: TGTGCCAGCAGCAAAATTGCGGGAAAAGGTCTAGCCAAAAACATTCAGTACTTC
CDR3 protein: CASSKIAGKGLAKNIQYF

clone size: many
V gene: TRBV5-6
D gene: NA
J gene: TRBJ2-3
CDR3 DNA: TGTGCCAGCACCTATCCCTCCGGGGCAGATACGCAGTATTTT
CDR3 protein: CASTYPSGADTQYF

clone size: many
V gene: TRBV20-1
D gene: NA
J gene: TRBJ2-3
CDR3 DNA: TGCAGTGCTAAATCCCGAGGGACAGATACGCAGTATTTT
CDR3 protein: CSAKSRGTDTQYF

clone size: many
V gene: TRBV7-9
D gene: NA
J gene: TRBJ2-1
CDR3 DNA: TGTGCCAGCACCCGAGGAGGGACCCCCGAGCAGTTCTTC
CDR3 protein: CASTRGGTPEQFF

clone size: many
V gene: TRBV6-5
D gene: NA
J gene: TRBJ1-5
CDR3 DNA: TGTGCCAGCAGTTACTCGCGGGCGAGCAATCAGCCCCAGCATTTT
CDR3 protein: CASSYSRASNQPQHF

clone size: NA
V gene: TRBV6-2/TRBV6-3
D gene: TRBD1
J gene: TRBJ1-5
CDR3 DNA: TGTGCCAGCAGTCAAACAACCTCAGGGGGCCCGCCGCAGCCCCAGCATTTT
CDR3 protein: CASSQTTSGGPPQPQHF

clone size: many
V gene: TRBV2
D gene: NA
J gene: TRBJ1-1
CDR3 DNA: TGTGCCAGCAGTGAAAAGGGGACTGAAGCTTTCTTT
CDR3 protein: CASSEKGTEAFF

clone size: many
V gene: TRBV28
D gene: TRBD2
J gene: TRBJ2-2
CDR3 DNA: TGTGCCAGCAGTTCCAATCTAGCGGGAGAAAGAGTGGAGCTGTTTTTT
CDR3 protein: CASSSNLAGERVELFF

clone size: NA
V gene: TRBV7-3
D gene: NA
J gene: TRBJ2-1
CDR3 DNA: TGTGCCAGTGGAGAGGGAAATGAGCAGTTCTTC
CDR3 protein: CASGEGNEQFF

clone size: few
V gene: TRBV2
D gene: NA
J gene: TRBJ1-2
CDR3 DNA: TGTGCCAGCAGGGGCCTTGTGACGAGACAGTCTAACTATGGCTACACCTTC
CDR3 protein: CASRGLVTRQSNYGYTF

clone size: NA
V gene: TRBV4-2
D gene: NA
J gene: TRBJ2-7
CDR3 DNA: TGTGCCAGCAGCCAAGAACAGGGAGGGTACGAGCAGTACTTC
CDR3 protein: CASSQEQGGYEQYF

clone size: NA
V gene: TRBV20-1
D gene: TRBD1
J gene: TRBJ2-7
CDR3 DNA: TGCAGTGCTCCCCAACCCGACAGGGTAGGGCACGAGCAGTACTTC
CDR3 protein: CSAPQPDRVGHEQYF

clone size: many
V gene: TRBV2
D gene: TRBD1
J gene: TRBJ2-1
CDR3 DNA: TGTGCCAGCAGTGGTCGGGACAGGGTTTACAATGAGCAGTTCTTC
CDR3 protein: CASSGRDRVYNEQFF

clone size: few
V gene: TRBV7-9
D gene: NA
J gene: TRBJ2-4
CDR3 DNA: TGTGCCAGCAGCTGGGCTAGTTCGGACATTCAGTACTTC
CDR3 protein: CASSWASSDIQYF

clone size: many
V gene: TRBV11-2
D gene: NA
J gene: TRBJ2-3
CDR3 DNA: TGTGCCAGCTCCCGGATCGATACGCAGTATTTT
CDR3 protein: CASSRIDTQYF